The rows below give T cell receptor beta chains drawn from one sample of a study of blood T cell repertoires in COVID-19. TCRdb keeps only in-frame clones here, not all; method: immunoSEQ multiplex PCR. The repertoire holds hundreds of thousands of clones, with just under 85% as singletons. The sequenced material came from peripheral blood. These receptors all stem from a woman at least 80 years old with acute or convalescent COVID-19. Each CDR3 is given with its conserved first and last residue. D genes are given only for firm matches. A clone size is listed for some rows: how often the clone was seen (once, few, many), or a class if it is expanded.

D: NA; size: NA; V: TRBV19; J: TRBJ1-5; CDR3: CASSPRDINQPQHF; DNA: TGTGCCAGTAGCCCCCGAGACATCAATCAGCCCCAGCATTTT
D: NA; size: NA; V: TRBV27; J: TRBJ2-3; CDR3: CASSLTKGVGDTQYF; DNA: TGTGCCAGCAGTCTGACAAAGGGGGTTGGTGATACGCAGTATTTT
D: NA; size: once; V: TRBV11-1; J: TRBJ1-4; CDR3: CASSRRGFEANEKLFF; DNA: TGTGCCAGCAGCCGCAGGGGATTCGAGGCTAATGAAAAACTGTTTTTT
D: TRBD1; size: NA; V: TRBV28; J: TRBJ1-6; CDR3: CASSLSDRGRSPLHF; DNA: TGTGCCAGCAGTTTATCGGACAGGGGACGTTCACCCCTCCACTTT
D: NA; size: NA; V: TRBV6-6; J: TRBJ1-5; CDR3: CASSYPSGGDQPQHF; DNA: TGTGCCAGCAGTTACCCCTCGGGGGGCGATCAGCCCCAGCATTTT
D: NA; size: NA; V: TRBV18; J: TRBJ1-1; CDR3: CASSPRRVQEMNTEAFF; DNA: TGTGCCAGCTCACCACGTAGGGTACAGGAAATGAACACTGAAGCTTTCTTT
D: NA; size: few; V: TRBV7-3; J: TRBJ2-1; CDR3: CASSLSRDNEQFF; DNA: TGTGCCAGCAGCTTATCGCGTGACAATGAGCAGTTCTTC
D: NA; size: NA; V: TRBV12-3/TRBV12-4; J: TRBJ1-2; CDR3: CASRPTGRGYTF; DNA: TGTGCCAGCAGGCCGACAGGTCGAGGCTACACCTTC
D: TRBD1; size: NA; V: TRBV11-3; J: TRBJ1-3; CDR3: CASSLDIGQGAGNTIYF; DNA: TGTGCCAGCAGCTTAGATATCGGACAGGGGGCTGGAAACACCATATATTTT
D: TRBD2; size: few; V: TRBV7-8; J: TRBJ2-7; CDR3: CASSPRGGLAGGPATWTTYEQYF; DNA: TGTGCCAGCAGCCCACGAGGGGGACTAGCGGGAGGCCCCGCAACATGGACCACCTACGAGCAGTACTTC
D: TRBD1; size: NA; V: TRBV9; J: TRBJ2-2; CDR3: CASSVAGTAGELFF; DNA: TGTGCCAGCAGCGTAGCGGGGACAGCCGGGGAGCTGTTTTTT
D: NA; size: once; V: TRBV5-8; J: TRBJ2-1; CDR3: CASSQLEWSSYNEQFF; DNA: TGTGCCAGCAGCCAATTAGAGTGGAGCTCCTACAATGAGCAGTTCTTC
D: TRBD1; size: NA; V: TRBV12-5; J: TRBJ2-5; CDR3: CASGPQGRETQYF; DNA: TGTGCTAGTGGCCCACAGGGGCGGGAGACCCAGTACTTC
D: TRBD2; size: few; V: TRBV5-6; J: TRBJ2-1; CDR3: CASSLATSGRSNEQFF; DNA: TGTGCCAGCAGCTTGGCGACTAGCGGGAGGTCCAATGAGCAGTTCTTC
D: NA; size: NA; V: TRBV3-1/TRBV3-2; J: TRBJ2-7; CDR3: CASSQDTVRLYEQYF; DNA: TGTGCCAGCAGCCAAGATACCGTGAGACTCTACGAGCAGTACTTC
D: NA; size: NA; V: TRBV7-2; J: TRBJ2-5; CDR3: CASSSRGGLQETQYF; DNA: TGTGCCAGCAGCTCTCGCGGAGGGCTTCAAGAGACCCAGTACTTC
D: TRBD2; size: many; V: TRBV28; J: TRBJ2-7; CDR3: CASGNFGGEPYEQYF; DNA: TGTGCCAGCGGGAACTTTGGGGGGGAACCCTACGAGCAGTACTTC
D: TRBD2; size: NA; V: TRBV24-1; J: TRBJ2-1; CDR3: CATSDRGLADLRSYNEQFF; DNA: TGTGCCACCAGTGACCGGGGACTAGCGGACTTAAGATCCTACAATGAGCAGTTCTTC
D: TRBD1; size: few; V: TRBV11-3; J: TRBJ2-1; CDR3: CASSLRDRGSEQFF; DNA: TGTGCCAGCAGCTTAAGGGACAGGGGGTCGGAGCAGTTCTTC
D: TRBD2; size: NA; V: TRBV2; J: TRBJ2-1; CDR3: CASSEGLARGNEQFF; DNA: TGTGCCAGCAGCGAGGGACTAGCAAGGGGGAATGAGCAGTTCTTC
D: TRBD2; size: few; V: TRBV7-9; J: TRBJ2-7; CDR3: CASSLASGSIDEQYF; DNA: TGTGCCAGCAGCTTAGCTAGCGGGAGTATCGACGAGCAGTACTTC
D: TRBD1; size: NA; V: TRBV5-8; J: TRBJ1-2; CDR3: CASSSGQLYGYTF; DNA: TGTGCCAGCAGCTCGGGACAGCTTTATGGCTACACCTTC
D: NA; size: NA; V: TRBV6-6; J: TRBJ1-2; CDR3: CASSYDGVGYGYTF; DNA: TGTGCCAGCAGTTACGACGGGGTCGGTTATGGCTACACCTTC
D: NA; size: NA; V: TRBV7-9; J: TRBJ2-3; CDR3: CASSLSADTQYF; DNA: TGTGCCAGCAGCTTATCTGCAGATACGCAGTATTTT
D: TRBD2; size: NA; V: TRBV27; J: TRBJ2-1; CDR3: CASTSGTSGSLSYNEQFF; DNA: TGTGCCAGCACCTCCGGGACTAGCGGGAGTCTAAGCTACAATGAGCAGTTCTTC
D: NA; size: NA; V: TRBV7-9; J: TRBJ1-1; CDR3: CASSLANLRETEAFF; DNA: TGTGCCAGCAGCTTAGCGAACCTTAGGGAGACTGAAGCTTTCTTT
D: TRBD1; size: NA; V: TRBV18; J: TRBJ1-5; CDR3: CASSRQGQPNQPQHF; DNA: TGTGCCAGCTCACGACAGGGACAGCCAAATCAGCCCCAGCATTTT
D: TRBD1; size: NA; V: TRBV7-9; J: TRBJ1-1; CDR3: CASSLVPQGTRTEAFF; DNA: TGTGCCAGCAGCTTAGTTCCACAGGGGACGAGGACTGAAGCTTTCTTT
D: NA; size: NA; V: TRBV6-5; J: TRBJ2-1; CDR3: CASSYPGGPGQFF; DNA: TGTGCCAGCAGTTACCCCGGGGGGCCCGGGCAGTTCTTC
D: NA; size: NA; V: TRBV28; J: TRBJ2-7; CDR3: CASSFLSRYEQYF; DNA: TGTGCCAGCAGTTTCCTATCTCGCTACGAGCAGTACTTC
D: TRBD1; size: NA; V: TRBV19; J: TRBJ1-4; CDR3: CASTGENEKLFF; DNA: TGTGCCAGCACAGGGGAGAACGAAAAACTGTTTTTT
D: TRBD1; size: once; V: TRBV9; J: TRBJ1-3; CDR3: CASTKGGAGGNTIYF; DNA: TGTGCCAGCACCAAAGGGGGCGCAGGAGGAAACACCATATATTTT
D: TRBD1; size: once; V: TRBV29-1; J: TRBJ2-3; CDR3: CSVERGRGTDTQYF; DNA: TGCAGCGTTGAGAGGGGGCGAGGCACAGATACGCAGTATTTT
D: TRBD1; size: few; V: TRBV5-4; J: TRBJ2-3; CDR3: CASSLYTGATDTQYF; DNA: TGTGCCAGCAGCTTGTACACAGGGGCTACAGATACGCAGTATTTT
D: TRBD2; size: NA; V: TRBV6-2/TRBV6-3; J: TRBJ2-7; CDR3: CASSYRPTSGRNYEQYF; DNA: TGTGCCAGCAGTTACAGGCCTACTAGCGGGAGAAACTACGAGCAGTACTTC
D: TRBD1; size: NA; V: TRBV28; J: TRBJ1-2; CDR3: CASSSRGTGYSGYTF; DNA: TGTGCCAGCAGTTCCCGAGGGACAGGGTATTCTGGCTACACCTTC
D: TRBD1; size: NA; V: TRBV5-1; J: TRBJ2-7; CDR3: CASSLRTGGLTYEQYF; DNA: TGCGCCAGCAGCTTGCGGACAGGGGGCTTAACCTACGAGCAGTACTTC
D: TRBD1; size: NA; V: TRBV4-3; J: TRBJ2-7; CDR3: CASSQARGLYEQYF; DNA: TGCGCCAGCAGCCAAGCCAGGGGGTTATACGAGCAGTACTTC
D: NA; size: NA; V: TRBV4-2; J: TRBJ1-3; CDR3: CASSQEGRDYSGNTIYF; DNA: TGTGCCAGCAGCCAAGAAGGACGGGATTACTCTGGAAACACCATATATTTT
D: TRBD2; size: NA; V: TRBV18; J: TRBJ2-5; CDR3: CASSRTSSKFQETQYF; DNA: TGTGCCAGCTCACGGACTAGCTCGAAGTTCCAAGAGACCCAGTACTTC
D: TRBD2; size: NA; V: TRBV28; J: TRBJ2-7; CDR3: CASGPTGTSGREYEQYF; DNA: TGTGCCAGCGGACCCACCGGGACTAGCGGGAGGGAATACGAGCAGTACTTC
D: NA; size: few; V: TRBV7-9; J: TRBJ1-1; CDR3: CASSDPGALNTEAFF; DNA: TGTGCCAGCAGCGACCCCGGAGCCCTGAACACTGAAGCTTTCTTT
D: NA; size: NA; V: TRBV19; J: TRBJ2-7; CDR3: CASSIRHGTYEQYF; DNA: TGTGCCAGTAGTATTCGACACGGGACCTACGAGCAGTACTTC
D: TRBD1; size: NA; V: TRBV28; J: TRBJ2-7; CDR3: CASALKGASRGEQYF; DNA: TGTGCCAGCGCCCTAAAGGGGGCGTCTCGGGGCGAGCAGTACTTC
D: TRBD1; size: NA; V: TRBV9; J: TRBJ2-5; CDR3: CASSVRQGRGETQYF; DNA: TGTGCCAGCAGCGTTCGACAGGGACGGGGTGAGACCCAGTACTTC
D: TRBD1; size: NA; V: TRBV7-8; J: TRBJ1-2; CDR3: CASSDRVAAGYTF; DNA: TGTGCCAGCAGTGACAGGGTTGCCGCGGGCTACACCTTC
D: TRBD1; size: NA; V: TRBV3-1/TRBV3-2; J: TRBJ1-2; CDR3: CASSQQGAQGYTF; DNA: TGTGCCAGCAGCCAACAGGGGGCGCAAGGCTACACCTTC
D: TRBD2; size: NA; V: TRBV15; J: TRBJ2-6; CDR3: CATSRDAGLRGSGANVLTF; DNA: TGTGCCACCAGCAGAGATGCGGGACTAAGGGGCTCTGGGGCCAACGTCCTGACTTTC
D: NA; size: NA; V: TRBV27; J: TRBJ1-2; CDR3: CASSFIGTHYGYTF; DNA: TGTGCCAGCAGTTTCATCGGGACTCACTATGGCTACACCTTC
D: NA; size: NA; V: TRBV7-2; J: TRBJ1-1; CDR3: CASSFFTSGRNEAFF; DNA: TGTGCCAGCAGCTTTTTTACGTCAGGGCGTAATGAAGCTTTCTTT
D: TRBD2; size: NA; V: TRBV5-1; J: TRBJ2-3; CDR3: CASKWDYLSTDTQYF; DNA: TGCGCCAGCAAATGGGACTACCTAAGCACAGATACGCAGTATTTT
D: NA; size: NA; V: TRBV12-3/TRBV12-4; J: TRBJ1-2; CDR3: CASSLWGVGYTF; DNA: TGTGCCAGCAGTCTTTGGGGGGTAGGCTACACCTTC
D: NA; size: NA; V: TRBV15; J: TRBJ1-5; CDR3: CATSRGAQPQHF; DNA: TGTGCCACCAGCAGAGGGGCTCAGCCCCAGCATTTT